The 11 T cell receptor beta chains below come from one sample, sequenced in a study of CD8 T cells in ankylosing spondylitis. Findings and caveats of the study: Ankylosing spondylitis blood appeared to be characterized by a TCR beta motif of roughly eight highly homologous variants.

These receptors have no known antigen. TCRdb used MiXCR to reprocess the 5' RACE reads, holding one entry per CDR3 protein. Of tens of thousands of distinct CDR3 sequences listed, around 8.5% are singletons. The sample comprised blood, either unsorted or a sorted T cell fraction (not recorded which). The receptors here all came from a male donor with ankylosing spondylitis.

About this clonotype itself: This may be a read error: a much more frequent sequence differs by one nucleotide. This rearrangement joins TRBV12-3 or TRBV12-4 to TRBJ2-7; D ambiguous. The CDR3 consists of 13 residues. The V end was cut by 5 bases, the J end by 3 bases, with 11 bases between. Here the CDR3 DNA reads TGTGCCAGCAGTCCGAACCTTATCTACGAGCAGTACTTC. As protein: CASSPNLIYEQYF.

This clonotype has more than one count but fewer than ten. The rearrangement joins TRBV12-3 or TRBV12-4 to TRBJ2-7, with 8 bases that match TRBD1. The CDR3 is 14 residues long. With V trimmed by 5 bases and J by 6 bases, 9 bases remained unmatched. The CDR3 DNA reads as TGTGCCAGCAGTCCGTCCGGGACAGGTGGCGAGCAGTACGTC. It specifies CASSPSGTGGEQYV.

This clonotype was counted ten times or more. CDR3 amino acids: CASSSRDHLSDEQFF. CDR3 nucleotide sequence: TGTGCCAGCAGTTCCCGGGATCATCTATCAGATGAGCAGTTCTTC. This rearrangement joins TRBV27 to TRBJ2-1, with a tentative D call TRBD2 (5 bases). The CDR3 loop spans 15 amino acids. CDR1 MNHEY and CDR2 SMNVEV come from the germline V gene (reference sequence). The V end lost 4 bases, the J end lost 8 bases, and 18 bases lay between the germline ends.

Many counts were recorded for this clonotype. The chain is built from TRBV29-1 and TRBJ1-1; the D is unclear. This CDR3 spans 11 amino acids. The ends were cut back, 4 bases at V and 5 bases at J, with 8 bases in the middle. The V gene's germline CDR1 is SQVTM and CDR2 ANQGSEA. The CDR3 sequence is CSVGGSTEAFF. CDR3 bases: TGCAGCGTTGGGGGTAGTACTGAAGCTTTCTTT.

This clonotype has ten or more counts. V is TRBV27 and J is TRBJ2-1; 11 bases are shared with TRBD2. Germline V lookup: CDR1 MNHEY, CDR2 SMNVEV (reference sequence). Losses at the gene ends were 8 bases for V and 3 bases for J; bases not matched to a gene: 18. This CDR3 comprises 19 residues. The CDR3 region is CASARRQGISGRDYNEQFF. CDR3 in DNA: TGTGCCAGCGCTCGGCGGCAGGGGATTAGCGGGAGGGACTACAATGAGCAGTTCTTC.

This clonotype came up a few times. The chain carries TRBV18 and TRBJ2-1; D is unclear. This CDR3 has 12 amino acids. V lost 6 bases, J lost 3 bases, and 6 bases lay in between. The V gene's germline CDR1 is KGHSH and CDR2 LQKENI. CDR3 DNA sequence: TGTGCCAGCTCGGACGACTACAATGAGCAGTTCTTC. It translates to CASSDDYNEQFF. The full variable domain, in which reference TRBV18 and TRBJ2-1 provide the parts outside the CDR3, is NAGVMQNPRHLVRRRGQEARLRCSPMKGHSHVYWYRQLPEEGLKFMVYLQKENIIDESGMPKERFSAEFPKEGPSILRIQQVVRGDSAAYFCASSDDYNEQFFGPGTRLTVL.

This clonotype came up many times. The chain has TRBV6-6 and TRBJ2-7; D not resolved. The CDR3 is 11 amino acids. Germline CDR1 reads MNHNY; CDR2 reads SVGAGI (reference sequence). V lost 8 bases, J lost 4 bases, and 9 bases lay in between. The CDR3 is CASGLDYEQYF. Written as DNA, the CDR3 is TGTGCCAGCGGCCTAGATTACGAGCAGTACTTC.

The chain combines TRBV5-1 with TRBJ2-1; D unresolved. V lost 0 bases, J lost 1 base, and 8 bases lay in between. Germline V lookup: CDR1 SGHRS, CDR2 YFSETQ. The CDR3 runs to 15 residues. The CDR3 DNA sequence: TGCGCCAGCAGCTTGGAGTATGTTTCCTACAATGAGCAGTTCTTC. Protein: CASSLEYVSYNEQFF.

This clonotype was recorded a few times. The chain employs TRBV30 and TRBJ1-2; maybe TRBD1 (6 bases). V lost 3 bases to trimming and J lost 4 bases, with 15 bases between them. Germline V gene data show CDR1 as GTSNPN and CDR2 as SVGIG (reference sequence). This CDR3 is 14 amino acids long. The CDR3 loop is CAWRWGGEGYGYTF. CDR3 coding DNA: TGTGCCTGGAGGTGGGGGGGCGAAGGCTATGGCTACACCTTC.

This clonotype was picked up many times. This chain uses TRBV10-1 with TRBJ2-3, with TRBD2 matching over 7 bases. This CDR3 comprises 14 residues. In germline, CDR1 is WNHNN, CDR2 SYGVQD (reference sequence). The ends lost 3 bases at V and 3 bases at J; junction bases unmatched: 3. CDR3 loop: CASSDAGATDTQYF. The CDR3 DNA is TGCGCCAGCAGTGACGCGGGAGCAACAGATACGCAGTATTTT.

V gene TRBV12-3 or TRBV12-4 combines with J gene TRBJ1-5; D gene uncertain. The CDR3 consists of 16 residues. V dropped 1 base and J dropped 1 base, with 11 bases sitting between them. The CDR3 reads CASSLGPETSNQPQHF. The DNA for the CDR3 is TGTGCCAGCAGTTTAGGGCCCGAAACGAGCAATCAGCCCCAGCATTTT.